This entry is about one TCR beta chain. Its antigen is not known. It was template switching that added a universal primer site, and there were unique molecular identifiers on the cDNA. TCRdb called the 5' RACE reads again in MiXCR, with one record for every CDR3 protein. The sample holds under 250,000 distinct CDR3 sequences; about a tenth are singletons and the top ten take 4.5% to 5.5%. The data belong to a study of identical twins. Whole-study findings and limits: Conclusions were drawn cross-sectionally by statistical analysis, without following the same donors. Weaker excess twin sharing was observed in beta out-of-frame sequences. Abundant beta clonotypes from cord blood bore fewer insertions; memory repertoires lacked this pattern.

The CDR3 length is 17 residues. Trimming at V came to 4 bases and at J to 7 bases, leaving 8 bases not matched to a gene. The germline V gene has CDR1 LGHDT and CDR2 YNNKEL (reference sequence). The sequenced sample was memory (CD45RO+) T cells sorted from blood. This sequence joins TRBV3-1 and TRBJ2-2; 14 nucleotides align to TRBD2. The receptor was isolated from a woman in her late teens or twenties in good health. The CDR3 DNA sequence: TGTGCCAGCAGCCGTGGACTAGCGGGAGGACACATCGGGGAGCTGTTTTTT. Translated: CASSRGLAGGHIGELFF.